Listed below are T cell receptor beta chains from one sample, sequenced in a study of blood T cell repertoires in COVID-19. Clones were sequenced by immunoSEQ multiplex PCR, and TCRdb holds only the in-frame ones, with some missing. Here the sample spans about 81,000 clones, 70% to 90% being singletons. The sample taken for sequencing was peripheral blood. The receptors come from a woman over 75 with acute or convalescent COVID-19. Both conserved end residues are trimmed from each CDR3. The D gene is left open where the match is weak. Rows give clone size only sometimes, using once, few, many, or a class for an expanded clone.

j_call	v_call	clone_size	d_call	cdr3_aa
TRBJ2-1	TRBV7-2	-	TRBD2	ASSLDGGSDEQF
TRBJ2-2	TRBV5-1	-	TRBD2	ASSGGVAGGRTGELF
TRBJ1-6	TRBV27	-	-	ASSRLTVYNSPLH
TRBJ2-3	TRBV19	-	TRBD2	ASSILTGGPTDTQY
TRBJ2-3	TRBV11-2	-	-	ASSPTSSTDTQY
TRBJ2-1	TRBV6-5	-	-	ATNLGGAYNEQF
TRBJ2-2	TRBV9	-	TRBD2	ASQKIAGGLTGELF
TRBJ2-2	TRBV29-1	few	TRBD2	NDRTKREDPNTGELF
TRBJ2-1	TRBV5-1	-	TRBD2	ASSLRGGLAATYNEQF
TRBJ2-7	TRBV19	-	-	ASSPPESDEQY
TRBJ1-2	TRBV10-3	-	-	AISETGDFGYT
TRBJ1-2	TRBV12-5	-	TRBD1	ASGLGGRQGNGYT
TRBJ2-5	TRBV7-9	-	TRBD2	ASSFSRGGILETQY
TRBJ2-7	TRBV7-3	-	-	ASSPAPGEVYEQY
TRBJ2-7	TRBV6-5	few	-	ASSPTPASSYEQY
TRBJ2-5	TRBV14	-	-	ASSQDIRQTQY
TRBJ2-5	TRBV7-9	once	TRBD1	ASSLRGDRVQETQY
TRBJ1-2	TRBV2	once	TRBD1	ASSDSTGGYGYT
TRBJ1-2	TRBV30	-	-	AWSVYGLNYGYT
TRBJ2-3	TRBV3-1/TRBV3-2	-	TRBD2	ASSQDWRGGRDTQY
TRBJ2-1	TRBV12-5	-	TRBD2	ASSPRGGARGSGEQF
TRBJ1-1	TRBV7-9	-	TRBD1	ASRDRGQRGF
TRBJ1-2	TRBV27	-	-	ASSSTGGYGYT
TRBJ1-5	TRBV2	-	-	ASRGRARQPQH
TRBJ1-2	TRBV5-1	-	TRBD1	ASSRTGENYGYT
TRBJ2-2	TRBV5-4	-	TRBD2	ASSSGGANTGELF
TRBJ1-1	TRBV27	-	TRBD1	ASSLLGTGTEAF
TRBJ1-2	TRBV7-2	-	TRBD1	ASSLDRGRTYGYT
TRBJ1-6	TRBV27	-	TRBD1	ASSLSPGQGGSPLH
TRBJ2-7	TRBV5-6	-	-	ASTRAAGAREQY
TRBJ2-7	TRBV6-5	-	TRBD1	ASRNRGRDEQY
TRBJ2-1	TRBV5-1	-	-	ASSLLGESSYNEQF
TRBJ2-7	TRBV11-1	-	-	ASSLAGSNSYEQY
TRBJ1-2	TRBV2	-	TRBD1	ASSLQGNGYT
TRBJ1-2	TRBV4-1	-	-	ASSQVMAAVNYGYT
TRBJ1-5	TRBV19	-	-	ASSRGHNSNQPQH
TRBJ2-7	TRBV25-1	-	TRBD2	ASSELGRDEQY